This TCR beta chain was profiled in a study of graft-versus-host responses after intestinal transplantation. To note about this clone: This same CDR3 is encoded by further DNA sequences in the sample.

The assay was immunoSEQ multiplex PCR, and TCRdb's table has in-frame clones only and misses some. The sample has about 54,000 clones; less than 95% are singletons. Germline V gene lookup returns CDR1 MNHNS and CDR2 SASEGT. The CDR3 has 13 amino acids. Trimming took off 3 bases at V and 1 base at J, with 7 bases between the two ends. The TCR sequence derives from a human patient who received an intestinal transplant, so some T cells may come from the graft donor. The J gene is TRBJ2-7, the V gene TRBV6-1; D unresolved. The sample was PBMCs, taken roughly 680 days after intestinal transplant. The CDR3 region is CASSEGRSYEQYF. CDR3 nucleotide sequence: TGTGCCAGCAGTGAGGGCAGATCCTACGAGCAGTACTTC.